Below are 20 T cell receptor beta chains sequenced from a single sample in a study of T cells in Graves' hyperthyroidism and ophthalmopathy. There were TCR beta CDR3 regions amplified from RNA transcripts. Using the HTBI primer set, a first-round RT-PCR was run on the TCR CDR3. TCRdb re-analysed the multiplex PCR reads in MiXCR, keeping a single row per CDR3 protein. This sample has hundreds of thousands of distinct CDR3 sequences, with 14% found just once. The sequencing input was blood. The receptors here all came from a woman in her forties or fifties with Graves' ophthalmopathy.

This clonotype was counted ten times or more. The rearrangement uses TRBV20-1 and TRBJ1-1; a weak D match, TRBD1 (5 bases). V was clipped by 0 bases and J by 0 bases, with 11 bases between them. The germline gives CDR1 DFQATT, CDR2 SNEGSKA (reference sequence). The CDR3 has 15 residues. Here the CDR3 reads CSARDSGQMNTEAFF. CDR3 DNA: TGCAGTGCTAGAGATAGCGGACAAATGAACACTGAAGCTTTCTTT.

This clonotype was observed a few times. The chain is built from TRBV20-1 and TRBJ1-2; D call uncertain. The CDR3 is 13 amino acids. CDR1 and CDR2 from the germline V gene are DFQATT and SNEGSKA (reference sequence). Trimming stripped 0 bases from V and 8 bases from J, with 13 bases between. This CDR3 reads CSARDPASWGYTF. DNA of the CDR3: TGCAGTGCTAGAGATCCAGCCAGCTGGGGCTACACCTTC.

The chain is built from TRBV4-2 and TRBJ1-1; perhaps TRBD1 as D (6 bases). There are 18 residues in the CDR3. In germline, CDR1 is LGHNA, CDR2 YNFKEQ. V dropped 0 bases and J dropped 1 base, with 18 bases sitting between them. The CDR3 spells CASSQDLSGGAGNTEAFF. The DNA of the CDR3 is TGTGCCAGCAGCCAAGATTTAAGCGGGGGCGCGGGGAACACTGAAGCTTTCTTT.

This clonotype has a count of ten or more. V usage is TRBV7-3 and J usage is TRBJ2-1; the match to TRBD1 covers 7 bases. V lost 2 bases and J lost 6; bases outside the gene matches: 7. CDR3 length equals 15 residues. Germline loops: CDR1 SGHTA, CDR2 FQGTGA. Here the CDR3 DNA reads TGTGCCAGCAGCTTATCGGGGACAGCAATCAATGAGCAGTTCTTC. Residues: CASSLSGTAINEQFF.

With respect to this clonotype: One base away lies a much larger clone, so this may be a sequencing read error. This chain uses TRBV28 with TRBJ2-7, with D uncertain. The CDR3 consists of 13 residues. Per the germline V gene, CDR1 is MDHEN and CDR2 is SYDVKM. The CDR3 loop reads CASMGRPSSEQYF. The CDR3 coding sequence is TGTGCCAGCATGGGCAGGCCGTCCTCCGAGCAGTACTTC. The full variable domain, completed using reference TRBV28 and TRBJ2-7, is DVKVTQSSRYLVKRTGEKVFLECVQDMDHENMFWYRQDPGLGLRLIYFSYDVKMKEKGDIPEGYSVSREKKERFSLILESASTNQTSMYLCASMGRPSSEQYFGPGTRLTVT.

This clonotype was detected many times. This chain links TRBV5-1 with TRBJ2-1; 10 bases are shared with TRBD2. With V trimmed by 1 base and J by 7 bases, 5 bases remained unmatched. This CDR3 region has 15 residues. CDR1 is SGHRS, CDR2 YFSETQ, per germline. The CDR3 loop reads CASSLPISGRNEQFF. The CDR3 nucleotides read TGCGCCAGCAGCTTGCCTATTAGCGGGAGGAATGAGCAGTTCTTC.

This clonotype showed up many times. The chain uses TRBV7-2 and TRBJ2-3, with 13 nucleotides matching TRBD2. Looked up from germline, CDR1 is SGHTA and CDR2 is FQGNSA. The CDR3 runs 16 residues. Unmatched junction bases numbered 8, after V lost 5 bases and J lost 6 bases. The CDR3 DNA sequence: TGTGCCAGCAGCCAAGGGACTAGCGGGGCCCGGGATACGCAGTATTTT. This codes for CASSQGTSGARDTQYF.

This clonotype was seen repeatedly, ten times or more. This chain joins TRBV28 and TRBJ2-3; tentatively, D is TRBD1 or TRBD2 (5 bases each). CDR3 size: 13 residues. CDR1 MDHEN and CDR2 SYDVKM come from the germline V gene. Trimming took 3 bases from V and 10 from J, leaving 14 bases between them. The CDR3 reads CASSFPGRTPQYF. CDR3 nucleotides: TGTGCCAGCAGTTTCCCGGGGCGCACCCCGCAGTATTTT.

This clonotype has a count of ten or more. This chain uses TRBV2 with TRBJ2-5; TRBD1 matches 10 bases. The CDR3 covers 13 residues. With V trimmed by 8 bases and J by 4 bases, 4 bases remained unmatched. Per germline, CDR1 SNHLY and CDR2 FYNNEI. The CDR3 protein is CASHGQGGETQYF. CDR3 DNA: TGTGCCAGCCACGGACAGGGGGGAGAGACCCAGTACTTC.

In this sample, this clonotype turned up many times. The chain has TRBV11-2 and TRBJ2-7; 12 positions match TRBD2. The CDR3 is 14 residues long. Germline V gene data show CDR1 as SGHAT and CDR2 as FQNNGV. With 5 bases clipped from V and 5 bases from J, the junction kept 4 bases outside the gene matches. The CDR3 DNA sequence: TGTGCCAGCAGCCTAGCGGGAGGGTACCACGAGCAGTACTTC. Residues: CASSLAGGYHEQYF.

This clonotype was counted a few times. The chain joins TRBV5-6 to TRBJ1-1; TRBD1 matches at 9 bases. Unmatched junction bases numbered 10, after V lost 3 bases and J lost 1 base. CDR3 length: 17 amino acids. The germline gives CDR1 SGHDT, CDR2 YYEEEE. This CDR3 is CASSSDRGFGWNTEAFF. In DNA, the CDR3 is TGTGCCAGCAGCTCGGACAGGGGCTTCGGATGGAACACTGAAGCTTTCTTT.

This clonotype was seen repeatedly, ten times or more. The chain employs TRBV4-3 and TRBJ2-5; 12 nucleotides align to TRBD2. Germline V CDR1 and CDR2: LGHNA, YSLEER. V trimming: 0 bases; J trimming: 5 bases; junction bases outside the gene matches: 10. The CDR3 is 18 amino acids. Here the CDR3 reads CASSQDALAGGLLETQYF. The CDR3 bases are TGCGCCAGCAGCCAAGACGCCCTAGCGGGAGGGCTCTTGGAGACCCAGTACTTC.

The chain recombines TRBV4-3 with TRBJ2-2; D might be TRBD2 (6 bases). V gave up 0 bases and J gave up 4 bases, with 12 bases separating them. The CDR3 has 16 residues. In germline, CDR1 is LGHNA, CDR2 YSLEER. The CDR3 DNA sequence: TGCGCCAGCAGCCAAGATCTTAGGAGGGTCACCGGGGAGCTGTTTTTT. Its translation: CASSQDLRRVTGELFF.

This clonotype came up a few times. CDR3 sequence: CASSSEYRRNTEAFF. The CDR3 region has the DNA TGCGCCAGCAGCTCGGAGTACCGAAGGAACACTGAAGCTTTCTTT. This chain uses TRBV5-1 with TRBJ1-1; D remains ambiguous. The germline V gene has CDR1 SGHRS and CDR2 YFSETQ. The CDR3 is 15 residues long. The V gene lost 3 bases and the J gene lost 1 base, with 13 bases spanning the gap.

This clonotype occurred many times. The chain employs TRBV5-8 and TRBJ2-3; D remains ambiguous. V lost 4 bases to trimming and J lost 1 base, with 7 bases between them. The CDR3 totals 13 residues. The germline gives CDR1 SGHTS, CDR2 YDEGEE. The CDR3 reads CASSRKRTDTQYF. In DNA form, the CDR3 reads TGTGCCAGCAGCCGAAAGCGCACAGATACGCAGTATTTT. Complete variable domain (other parts from reference TRBV5-8 and TRBJ2-3): EAGVTQSPTHLIKTRGQQATLRCSPISGHTSVYWYQQALGLGLQFLLWYDEGEERNRGNFPPRFSGRQFPNYSSELNVNALELEDSALYLCASSRKRTDTQYFGPGTRLTVL.

The chain carries TRBV7-9 and TRBJ2-1, with TRBD1 matching over 12 bases. CDR1 and CDR2 from the germline V gene are SEHNR and FQNEAQ (reference sequence). CDR3 size: 15 residues. The V segment lost 3 bases and the J segment 7 bases; nucleotides outside the gene matches: 4. The CDR3 DNA follows: TGTGCCAGCAGCTTCCGGGACAGGGGGCATAATGAGCAGTTCTTC. It yields the protein CASSFRDRGHNEQFF.

About this clonotype itself: This clone may be a read error of a much larger clone one base away. The chain uses TRBV6-1 and TRBJ2-3; TRBD2 aligns across 9 bases. Trimming cost V 7 bases and J 4 bases; bases outside gene matches: 9. CDR3 length: 15 residues. Germline V gene data show CDR1 as MNHNS and CDR2 as SASEGT. The CDR3, as DNA: TGTGCCAGCAACCCCGGTAGCGGGGGTGCAGATACGCAGTATTTT. Protein sequence: CASNPGSGGADTQYF.

CDR3 nucleotides: TGCGCCAGCAGCCAAGAGGCGCGGACAGGGGGCTTTGGGCAGTACTTC. It is translated as CASSQEARTGGFGQYF. This sequence joins TRBV4-1 and TRBJ2-7; 11 nucleotides line up with TRBD1. The CDR3 is 16 residues long. With 0 bases clipped from V and 9 bases from J, the junction kept 10 bases outside the gene matches. Germline V gene sequence: CDR1 MGHRA, CDR2 YSYEKL.

This chain uses TRBV29-1 with TRBJ2-2; D gene uncertain. This CDR3 is built from 13 residues. The germline V gene encodes CDR1 SQVTM and CDR2 ANQGSEA. The V gene lost 5 bases and the J gene lost 0 bases, with 7 bases spanning the gap. CDR3 region: CSVNGANTGELFF. CDR3 nucleotides: TGCAGCGTTAACGGAGCGAACACCGGGGAGCTGTTTTTT.

The chain joins TRBV4-1 to TRBJ1-4; D is possibly TRBD1 (5 bases). This CDR3 is 15 amino acids long. CDR1 is MGHRA and CDR2 is YSYEKL in the germline V gene. Deletions cut 0 bases from V and 10 bases from J, with 15 bases between. The CDR3 DNA reads TGCGCCAGCAGCCAAGAGGGGGATTCCCTCGGAAAACTGTTTTTT. Encoded protein: CASSQEGDSLGKLFF.